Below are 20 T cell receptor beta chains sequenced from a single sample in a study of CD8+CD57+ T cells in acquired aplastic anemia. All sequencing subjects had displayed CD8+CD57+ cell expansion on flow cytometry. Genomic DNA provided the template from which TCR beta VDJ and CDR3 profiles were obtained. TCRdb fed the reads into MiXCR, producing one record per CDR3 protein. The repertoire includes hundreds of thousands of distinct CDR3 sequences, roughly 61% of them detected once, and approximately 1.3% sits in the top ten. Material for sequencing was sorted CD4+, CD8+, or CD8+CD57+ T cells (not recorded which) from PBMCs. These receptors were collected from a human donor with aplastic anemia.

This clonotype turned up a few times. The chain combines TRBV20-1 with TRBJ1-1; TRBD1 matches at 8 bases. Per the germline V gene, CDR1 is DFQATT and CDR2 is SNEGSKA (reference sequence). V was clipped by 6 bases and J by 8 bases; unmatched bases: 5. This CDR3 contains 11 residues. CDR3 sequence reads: CSAPRDREAFF. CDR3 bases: TGCAGTGCGCCCAGGGACAGGGAAGCTTTCTTT.

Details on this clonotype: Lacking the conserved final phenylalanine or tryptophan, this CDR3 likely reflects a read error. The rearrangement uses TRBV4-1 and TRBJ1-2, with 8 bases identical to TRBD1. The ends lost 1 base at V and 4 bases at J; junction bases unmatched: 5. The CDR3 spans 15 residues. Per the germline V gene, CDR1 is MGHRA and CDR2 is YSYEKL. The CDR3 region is CASSQGQDRAYGYTL. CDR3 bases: TGCGCCAGCAGCCAAGGTCAGGACAGGGCCTATGGCTACACCCTC.

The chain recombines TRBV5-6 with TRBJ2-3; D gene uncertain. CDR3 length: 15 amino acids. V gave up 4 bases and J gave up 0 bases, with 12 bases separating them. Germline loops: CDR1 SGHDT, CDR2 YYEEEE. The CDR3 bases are TGTGCCAGCAGCCTCAACTCGCCTAGCACAGATACGCAGTATTTT. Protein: CASSLNSPSTDTQYF. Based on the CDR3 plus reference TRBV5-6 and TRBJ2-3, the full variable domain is DAGVTQSPTHLIKTRGQQVTLRCSPKSGHDTVSWYQQALGQGPQFIFQYYEEEERQRGNFPDRFSGHQFPNYSSELNVNALLLGDSALYLCASSLNSPSTDTQYFGPGTRLTVL.

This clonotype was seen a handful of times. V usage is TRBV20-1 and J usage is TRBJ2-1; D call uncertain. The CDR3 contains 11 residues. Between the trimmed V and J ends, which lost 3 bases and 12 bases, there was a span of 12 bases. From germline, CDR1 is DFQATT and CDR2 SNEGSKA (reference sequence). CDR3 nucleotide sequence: TGCAGTGCTAGTATCTCCCTCGGGCAGTTCTTC. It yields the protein CSASISLGQFF.

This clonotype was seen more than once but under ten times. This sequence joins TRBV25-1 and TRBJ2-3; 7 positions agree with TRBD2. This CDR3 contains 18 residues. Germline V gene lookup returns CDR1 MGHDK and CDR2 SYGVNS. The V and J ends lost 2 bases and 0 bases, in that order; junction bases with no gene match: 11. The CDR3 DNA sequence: TGTGCCAGCAGTGAACCCCCTAGCGGAACATTCAGCACAGATACGCAGTATTTT. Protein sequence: CASSEPPSGTFSTDTQYF.

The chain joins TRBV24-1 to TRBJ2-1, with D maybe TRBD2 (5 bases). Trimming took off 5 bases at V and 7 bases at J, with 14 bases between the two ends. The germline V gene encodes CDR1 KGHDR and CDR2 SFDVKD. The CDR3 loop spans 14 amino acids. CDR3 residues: CATSAADRSNEQFF. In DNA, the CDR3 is TGTGCCACCAGTGCAGCGGACCGTTCTAATGAGCAGTTCTTC.

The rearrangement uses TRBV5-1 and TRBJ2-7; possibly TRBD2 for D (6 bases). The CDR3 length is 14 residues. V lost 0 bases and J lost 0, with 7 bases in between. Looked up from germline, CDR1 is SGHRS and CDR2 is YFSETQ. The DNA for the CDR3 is TGCGCCAGCAGCTTGGAGGAGGGCTCCTACGAGCAGTACTTC. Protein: CASSLEEGSYEQYF.

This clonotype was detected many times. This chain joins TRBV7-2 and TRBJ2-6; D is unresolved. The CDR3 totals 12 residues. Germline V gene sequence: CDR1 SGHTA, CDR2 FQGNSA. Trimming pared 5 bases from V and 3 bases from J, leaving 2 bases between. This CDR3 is CASSRGANVLTF. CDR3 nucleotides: TGTGCCAGCAGCCGTGGGGCCAACGTCCTGACTTTC.

In nucleotides, the CDR3 is TGTGCCACCAGCAGAGATAGGACAGGGTATGACCAAGAGACCCAGTACTTC. This gives the protein CATSRDRTGYDQETQYF. The chain has TRBV15 and TRBJ2-5; 8 bases map to TRBD1. CDR3 length equals 17 residues. Trimming cost V 0 bases and J 0 bases; bases outside gene matches: 6. The germline V gene has CDR1 LNHNV and CDR2 YYDKDF (reference sequence).

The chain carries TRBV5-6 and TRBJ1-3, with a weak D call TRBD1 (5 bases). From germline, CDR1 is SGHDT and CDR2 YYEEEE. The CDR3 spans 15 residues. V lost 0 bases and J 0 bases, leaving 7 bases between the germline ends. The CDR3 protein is CASSLEGSSGNTIYF. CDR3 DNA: TGTGCCAGCAGCTTGGAGGGGAGCTCTGGAAACACCATATATTTT.

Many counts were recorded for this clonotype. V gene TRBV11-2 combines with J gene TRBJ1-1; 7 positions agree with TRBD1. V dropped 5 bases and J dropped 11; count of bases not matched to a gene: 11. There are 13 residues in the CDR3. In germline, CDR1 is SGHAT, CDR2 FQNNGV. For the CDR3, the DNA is TGTGCCAGCAGCCCCCGTCAGGGGGAGGGGGCTTTCTTT. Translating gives CASSPRQGEGAFF.

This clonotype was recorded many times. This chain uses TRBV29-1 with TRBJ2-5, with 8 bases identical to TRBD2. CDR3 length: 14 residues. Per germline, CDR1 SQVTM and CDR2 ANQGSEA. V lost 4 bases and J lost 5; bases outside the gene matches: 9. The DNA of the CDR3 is TGCAGCGTTGGTCATCGGGGGGGGAGCGAGACCCAGTACTTC. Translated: CSVGHRGGSETQYF.

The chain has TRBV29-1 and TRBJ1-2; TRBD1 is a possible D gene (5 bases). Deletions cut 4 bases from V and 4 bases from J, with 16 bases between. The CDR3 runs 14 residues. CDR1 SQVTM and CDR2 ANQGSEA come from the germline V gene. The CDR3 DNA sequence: TGCAGCGTTGCGGGGGAAGGGGCAACCTATGGCTACACCTTC. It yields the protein CSVAGEGATYGYTF. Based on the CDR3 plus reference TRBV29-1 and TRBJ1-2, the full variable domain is SAVISQKPSRDICQRGTSLTIQCQVDSQVTMMFWYRQQPGQSLTLIATANQGSEATYESGFVIDKFPISRPNLTFSTLTVSNMSPEDSSIYLCSVAGEGATYGYTFGSGTRLTVV.

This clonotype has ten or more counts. CDR3 region: CASSQRTGGYNSPLHF. CDR3 bases: TGTGCCAGCAGCCAGCGGACAGGGGGATATAATTCACCCCTCCACTTT. The V call is TRBV3-1, the J call TRBJ1-6; 10 bases are shared with TRBD1. This CDR3 contains 16 residues. The V and J ends lost 3 bases and 4 bases, in that order; junction bases with no gene match: 3. Germline V lookup: CDR1 LGHDT, CDR2 YNNKEL (reference sequence).

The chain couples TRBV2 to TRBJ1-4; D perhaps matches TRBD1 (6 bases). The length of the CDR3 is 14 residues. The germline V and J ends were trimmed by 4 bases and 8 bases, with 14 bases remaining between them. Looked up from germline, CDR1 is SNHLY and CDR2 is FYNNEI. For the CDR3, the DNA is TGTGCCAGCAGTGCAGGACAGATGGGGGAAAAACTGTTTTTT. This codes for CASSAGQMGEKLFF. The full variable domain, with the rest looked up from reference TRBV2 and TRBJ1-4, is EPEVTQTPSHQVTQMGQEVILRCVPISNHLYFYWYRQILGQKVEFLVSFYNNEISEKSEIFDDQFSVERPDGSNFTLKIRSTKLEDSAMYFCASSAGQMGEKLFFGSGTQLSVL.

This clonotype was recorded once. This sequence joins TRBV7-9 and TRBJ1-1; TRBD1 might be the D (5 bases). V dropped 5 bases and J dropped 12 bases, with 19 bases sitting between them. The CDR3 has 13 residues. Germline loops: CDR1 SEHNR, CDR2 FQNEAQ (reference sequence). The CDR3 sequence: CASSVRGLSRPFF. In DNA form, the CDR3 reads TGTGCCAGCAGCGTAAGGGGTCTCAGTAGGCCTTTCTTT.

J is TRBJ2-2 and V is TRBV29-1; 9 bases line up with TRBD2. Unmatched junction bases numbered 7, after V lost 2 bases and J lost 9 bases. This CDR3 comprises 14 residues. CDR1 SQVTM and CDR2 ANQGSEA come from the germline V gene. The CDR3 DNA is TGCAGCGTTGAAATCTTTAGCGGGGGTAGGGAGCTGTTTTTT. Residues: CSVEIFSGGRELFF.

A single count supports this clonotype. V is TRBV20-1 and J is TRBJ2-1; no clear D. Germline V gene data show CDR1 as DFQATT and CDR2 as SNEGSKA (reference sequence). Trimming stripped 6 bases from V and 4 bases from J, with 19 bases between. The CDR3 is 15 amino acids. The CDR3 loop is CSAPPARRVYNEQFF. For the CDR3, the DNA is TGCAGTGCCCCGCCAGCTAGGCGAGTGTACAATGAGCAGTTCTTC.

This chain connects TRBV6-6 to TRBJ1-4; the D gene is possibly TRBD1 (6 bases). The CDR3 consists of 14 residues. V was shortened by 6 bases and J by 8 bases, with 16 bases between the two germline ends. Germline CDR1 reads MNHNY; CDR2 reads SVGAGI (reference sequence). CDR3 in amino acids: CASSPGQNREKLFF. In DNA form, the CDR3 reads TGTGCCAGCAGCCCCGGACAGAATCGGGAAAAACTGTTTTTT.

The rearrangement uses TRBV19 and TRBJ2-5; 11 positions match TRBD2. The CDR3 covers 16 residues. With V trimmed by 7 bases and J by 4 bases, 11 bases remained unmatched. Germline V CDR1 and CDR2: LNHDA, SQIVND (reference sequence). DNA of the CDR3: TGTGCCAGTATTACTCTTCTTAGCGGGAGGGCAGAGACCCAGTACTTC. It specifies CASITLLSGRAETQYF.